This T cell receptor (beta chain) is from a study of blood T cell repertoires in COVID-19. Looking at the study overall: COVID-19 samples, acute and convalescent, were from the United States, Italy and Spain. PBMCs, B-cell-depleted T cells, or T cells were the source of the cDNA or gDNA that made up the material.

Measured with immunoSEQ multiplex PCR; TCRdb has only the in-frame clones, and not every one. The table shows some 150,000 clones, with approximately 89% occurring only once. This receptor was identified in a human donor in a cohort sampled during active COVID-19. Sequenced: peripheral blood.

CDR3 nucleotides: TGTGCCAGCAGCCAAGATAGGGGCCCTAACTATGGCTACACCTTC. Its protein product is CASSQDRGPNYGYTF. The chain is built from TRBV3-1 (or the pseudogene TRBV3-2) and TRBJ1-2; D is perhaps TRBD1 (5 bases). Trimming cost V 0 bases and J 0 bases, with 8 bases left between them. Germline V lookup: CDR1 LGHDT, CDR2 YNNKEL (reference sequence). The CDR3 totals 15 residues.